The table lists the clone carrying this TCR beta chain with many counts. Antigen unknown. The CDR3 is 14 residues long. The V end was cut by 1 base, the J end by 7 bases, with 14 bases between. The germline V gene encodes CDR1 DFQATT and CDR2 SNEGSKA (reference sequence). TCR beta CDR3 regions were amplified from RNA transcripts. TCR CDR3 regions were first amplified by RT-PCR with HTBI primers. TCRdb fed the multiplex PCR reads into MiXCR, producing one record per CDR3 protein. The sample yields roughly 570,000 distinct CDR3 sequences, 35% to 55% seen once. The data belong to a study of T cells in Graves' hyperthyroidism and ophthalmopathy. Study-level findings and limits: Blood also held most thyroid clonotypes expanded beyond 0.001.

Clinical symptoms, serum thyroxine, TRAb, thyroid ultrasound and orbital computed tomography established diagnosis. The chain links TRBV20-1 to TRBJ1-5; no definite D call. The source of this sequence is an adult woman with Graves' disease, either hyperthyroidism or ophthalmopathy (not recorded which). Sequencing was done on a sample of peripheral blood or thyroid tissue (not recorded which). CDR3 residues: CSARGPQRGQPQHF. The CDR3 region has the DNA TGCAGTGCTAGAGGCCCACAACGTGGACAGCCCCAGCATTTT.